The TCR beta chain described here comes from a study of blood T cell repertoires in COVID-19. Study as a whole: Acute and convalescent COVID-19 specimens originated in the United States, Italy and Spain.

The CDR3 runs 15 residues. Germline V lookup: CDR1 SQVTM, CDR2 ANQGSEA. V dropped 7 bases and J dropped 4; count of bases not matched to a gene: 13. Per the study methods: The authors estimated nucleated cell counts from reference gene primer amplification. TCRdb keeps only in-frame clones here, not all; method: immunoSEQ multiplex PCR. V and J calls and clone size are copied from that table; D and trimming were computed from the DNA. Of about 180,000 clones listed, approximately 83% are singletons. The chain recombines TRBV29-1 with TRBJ1-2; 9 bases align to TRBD1. The receptor was derived from a human donor with active or convalescent COVID-19. The donor label of this sample is uncertain. Sequences were obtained from peripheral blood. The CDR3, as DNA: TGCAGCGCTCCGGGACAGGGCGGCCTCTTCTATGGCTACACCTTC. This sequence encodes CSAPGQGGLFYGYTF.